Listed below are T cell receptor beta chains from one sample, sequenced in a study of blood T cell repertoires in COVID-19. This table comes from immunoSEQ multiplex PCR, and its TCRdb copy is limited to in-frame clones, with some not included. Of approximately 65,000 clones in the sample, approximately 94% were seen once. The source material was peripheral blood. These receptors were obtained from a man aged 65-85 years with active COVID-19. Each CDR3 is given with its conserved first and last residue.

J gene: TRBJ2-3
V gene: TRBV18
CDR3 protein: CASSPREGRTDTQYF

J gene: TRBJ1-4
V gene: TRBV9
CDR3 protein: CASSVDGEQEGKLFF

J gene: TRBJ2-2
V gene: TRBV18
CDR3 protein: CASSPRVMTANTGELFF

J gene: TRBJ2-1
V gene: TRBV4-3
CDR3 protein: CASSQDDRGRYNEQFF

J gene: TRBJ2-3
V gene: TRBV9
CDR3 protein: CASSVASSGGTDTQYF

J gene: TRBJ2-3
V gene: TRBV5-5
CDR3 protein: CASSIRATSLGTDTQYF

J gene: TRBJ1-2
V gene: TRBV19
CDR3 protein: CASSILGGYTF

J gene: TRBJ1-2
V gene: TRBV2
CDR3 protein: CASRSSGYTF

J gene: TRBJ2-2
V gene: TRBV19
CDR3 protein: CASSTGTANTGELFF

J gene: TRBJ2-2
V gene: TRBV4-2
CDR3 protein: CASSQGRPAGELFF

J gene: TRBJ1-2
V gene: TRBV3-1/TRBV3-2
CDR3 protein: CASSQDLGQMGGYTF

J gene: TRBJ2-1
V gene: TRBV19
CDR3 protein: CASSLRRVDEQFF

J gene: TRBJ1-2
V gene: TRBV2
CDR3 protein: CASISDRDDGYTF

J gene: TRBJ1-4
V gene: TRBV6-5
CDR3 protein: CASSYSTVANEKLFF

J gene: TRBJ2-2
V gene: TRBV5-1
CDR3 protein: CASSLEGQNTGELFF

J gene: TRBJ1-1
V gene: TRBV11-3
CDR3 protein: CASSLVGAGRDINTEAFF

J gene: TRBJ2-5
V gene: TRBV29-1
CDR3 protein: CSVEAGGAAQYF

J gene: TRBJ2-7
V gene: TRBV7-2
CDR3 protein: CASSFQGTYEQYF

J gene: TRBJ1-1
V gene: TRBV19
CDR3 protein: CASSIWGGDTEAFF

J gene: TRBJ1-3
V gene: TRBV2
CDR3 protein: CASSLQGVVAGNTIYF

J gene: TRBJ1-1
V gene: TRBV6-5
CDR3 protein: CASSYSDTGGAEAFF

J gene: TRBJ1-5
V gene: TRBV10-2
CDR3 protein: CASSESGGNQPQHF

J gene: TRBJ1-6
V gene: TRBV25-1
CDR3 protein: CASSEFVADNSPLHF

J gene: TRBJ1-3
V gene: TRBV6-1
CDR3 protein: CASSESRGITIYF

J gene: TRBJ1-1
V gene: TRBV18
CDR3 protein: CASSPRQTNTEAFF

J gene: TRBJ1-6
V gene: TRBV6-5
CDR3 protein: CASRRGMQDNSPLHF

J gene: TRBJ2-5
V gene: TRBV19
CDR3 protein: CASSTHRGQGTQYF

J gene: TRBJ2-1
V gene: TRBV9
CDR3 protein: CASSVGQGMVEYEQFF

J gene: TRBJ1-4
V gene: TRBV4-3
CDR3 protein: CASSQDLGGANSEKLFF

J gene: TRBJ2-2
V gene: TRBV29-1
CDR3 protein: CSVVSGASANTGELFF

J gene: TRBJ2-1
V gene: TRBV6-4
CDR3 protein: CASSERTGDLYNEQFF

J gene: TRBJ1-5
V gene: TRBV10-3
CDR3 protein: CAISLDRDSNQPQHF

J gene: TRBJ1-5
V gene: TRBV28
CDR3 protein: CASRPRTERSNQPQHF

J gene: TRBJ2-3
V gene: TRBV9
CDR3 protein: CASSTGTASTADTQYF

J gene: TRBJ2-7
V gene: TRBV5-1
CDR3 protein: CASRLERGSYEQYF

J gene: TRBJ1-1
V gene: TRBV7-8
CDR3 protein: CASSLREGGWTEAFF

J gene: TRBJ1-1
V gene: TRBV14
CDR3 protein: CASSRTLVNTEAFF

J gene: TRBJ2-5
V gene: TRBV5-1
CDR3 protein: CASSSLQGLETQYF

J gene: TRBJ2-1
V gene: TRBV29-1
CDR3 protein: CSVDTGRSYNEQFF

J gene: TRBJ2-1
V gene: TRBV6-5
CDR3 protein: CASNGQGSYNEQFF

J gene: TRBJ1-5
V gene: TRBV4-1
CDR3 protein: CASSQEGGAGGNQPQHF

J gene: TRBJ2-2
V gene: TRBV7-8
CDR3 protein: CASSLGARAGELFF

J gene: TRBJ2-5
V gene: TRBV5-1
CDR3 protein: CASSLTTLQETQYF

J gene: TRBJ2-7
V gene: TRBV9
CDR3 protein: CASSVGGDVGEQYF

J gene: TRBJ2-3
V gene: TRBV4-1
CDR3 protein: CASSQDRETSHYF

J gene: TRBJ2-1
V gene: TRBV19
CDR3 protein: CASSSLAGGHNEQFF

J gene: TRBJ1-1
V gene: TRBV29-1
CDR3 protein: CSVDRENTEAFF

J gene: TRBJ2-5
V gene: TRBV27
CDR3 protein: CASSFSPGGGETQYF

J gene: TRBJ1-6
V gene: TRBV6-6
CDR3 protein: CASSYTQGSPLHF

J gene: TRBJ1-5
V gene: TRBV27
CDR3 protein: CASSPLQGASPQHF

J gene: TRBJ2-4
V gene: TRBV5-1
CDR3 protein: CASSLYEGLEGKNIQYF